The 15 T cell receptor beta chains below come from one sample, sequenced in a study of metastatic and nonmetastatic thyroid tumors (dated by TCRdb to 2018 to 2021). Libraries were prepared through PCR. Instrument used: Illumina HiSeq 4000. TCRdb itself trimmed the public reads at Q25 with fastp, ran MiXCR and retained productive beta chains. The sample contains under 95,000 clones, about 13% of them found a single time. The top ten hold 10% to 12% of the sample. Before undergoing thyroid surgery, none of the patients had been given any kind of treatment. The sample comprised blood. The receptors originated from a female donor with papillary thyroid cancer or a benign thyroid nodule (not recorded which). Some clones in this sample may be carry-over from other donors' samples.

This clone was counted at least ten times. The J gene is TRBJ2-6, the V gene TRBV2; D is possibly TRBD1 (6 bases). The ends were cut back, 6 bases at V and 2 bases at J, with 17 bases in the middle. CDR1 is SNHLY, CDR2 FYNNEI, per germline. The length of the CDR3 is 17 residues. CDR3 DNA: TGTGCCAGCAGCCGTATAGGGGGTGAGGCTGGGGCCAACGTCCTGACTTTC. This sequence encodes CASSRIGGEAGANVLTF. The full variable domain, completed using reference TRBV2 and TRBJ2-6, is EPEVTQTPSHQVTQMGQEVILRCVPISNHLYFYWYRQILGQKVEFLVSFYNNEISEKSEIFDDQFSVERPDGSNFTLKIRSTKLEDSAMYFCASSRIGGEAGANVLTFGAGSRLTVL.

This clone was picked up many times. The chain joins TRBV3-1 to TRBJ2-5; 10 positions agree with TRBD2. J was trimmed by 5 bases and V by 6 bases; bases with no gene match: 9. CDR1 LGHDT and CDR2 YNNKEL come from the germline V gene (reference sequence). The length of the CDR3 is 15 residues. The CDR3: CASSYSSGRGETQYF. CDR3 nucleotide sequence: TGTGCCAGCAGTTACTCTAGCGGGAGAGGCGAGACCCAGTACTTC.

This clone was seen at least ten times. The chain uses TRBV6-5 and TRBJ2-1, with 7 bases aligning to TRBD2. V lost 1 base and J lost 7; bases outside the gene matches: 13. The CDR3 has 17 amino acids. Looked up from germline, CDR1 is MNHEY and CDR2 is SVGAGI. The CDR3 coding sequence is TGTGCCAGCAGTTACTATAGTTGGGGGGGAGAAAGGAATGAGCAGTTCTTC. Translating it yields CASSYYSWGGERNEQFF.

This clone was picked up a small number of times. A much more abundant neighbour one base away suggests this may be a read error. In the same sample, other DNA sequences code for this CDR3. V usage is TRBV5-1 and J usage is TRBJ2-2; 10 bases match TRBD2. Germline V gene sequence: CDR1 SGHRS, CDR2 YFSETQ. V lost 5 bases to trimming and J lost 4 bases; unmatched junction nucleotides: 5. The CDR3 has 15 residues. CDR3 residues: CASRRVAGGTGELFF. The CDR3 DNA sequence: TGCGCCAGCAGGAGAGTAGCGGGAGGCACCGGGGAGCTGTTTTTT.

This clone has ten or more counts. A read error is possible here, since a much larger clone lies one base away. The chain joins TRBV11-2 to TRBJ2-2; TRBD1 might be the D (5 bases). V was clipped by 1 base and J by 1 base, with 16 bases between them. The CDR3 runs to 18 residues. From germline, CDR1 is SGHAT and CDR2 FQNNGV. CDR3: CASSLGLTTAMNTGELFF. Here the CDR3 DNA reads TGTGCCAGCAGCTTAGGTCTAACGACAGCGATGAACACCGGGGAGCTGTTTTTT.

This clone was counted ten times or more. The gene calls are TRBV5-1 and TRBJ2-1, with 12 bases aligning to TRBD2. The CDR3 runs 17 residues. J gave up 1 base and V 3 bases, and 5 bases lay outside the gene matches. Looked up from germline, CDR1 is SGHRS and CDR2 is YFSETQ. The CDR3 nucleotides are TGCGCCAGCAGCTCCAACCTAGCGGGAGGGTCCTACAATGAGCAGTTCTTC. Protein: CASSSNLAGGSYNEQFF.

This clone has a count of ten or more. The V and J genes are TRBV5-4 and TRBJ1-3; no reliable D call. V gave up 4 bases and J gave up 0 bases, with 11 bases separating them. This CDR3 spans 15 amino acids. Germline V gene data show CDR1 as SGHNT and CDR2 as YYREEE (reference sequence). CDR3 in DNA: TGTGCCAGCAGCCCTGGACGGAACTCTGGAAACACCATATATTTT. Translating gives CASSPGRNSGNTIYF.

Many counts were recorded for this clone. The chain joins TRBV30 to TRBJ2-6; no clear D gene. The V gene's germline CDR1 is GTSNPN and CDR2 SVGIG (reference sequence). Trimming stripped 2 bases from V and 1 base from J, with 9 bases between. The CDR3 has 15 amino acids. The CDR3 nucleotides are TGTGCCTGGAGTTCGGGCCGGTCTGGGGCCAACGTCCTGACTTTC. Protein product: CAWSSGRSGANVLTF.

Ten or more counts support this clone. The chain joins TRBV4-2 to TRBJ2-7; unclear D gene. Trimming stripped 3 bases from V and 3 bases from J, with 6 bases between. Germline CDR1 LGHNA, CDR2 YNFKEQ. The CDR3 has 12 residues. CDR3 coding DNA: TGTGCCAGCAGCCAGACCGGCTACGAGCAGTACTTC. The encoded protein is CASSQTGYEQYF.

This clone was found many times. V gene TRBV7-8 combines with J gene TRBJ2-5; no clear D. The CDR3 covers 15 residues. CDR1 is SGHVS, CDR2 FQNEAQ, per germline. V was cut by 3 bases and J by 0 bases, with 11 bases left in between. CDR3 region: CASSLRTMDQETQYF. Written as DNA, the CDR3 is TGTGCCAGCAGCTTGAGAACAATGGACCAAGAGACCCAGTACTTC.

This clone was detected ten times or more. The chain has TRBV28 and TRBJ1-4; weak D call: TRBD1 (5 bases). The CDR3 contains 18 residues. Germline-derived CDR1 and CDR2 are MDHEN and SYDVKM. V lost 6 bases to trimming and J lost 0 bases, with 20 bases between them. The CDR3 nucleotides are TGTGCCAGCAGCCTAAGATCACCGACAGTTGCAACTAATGAAAAACTGTTTTTT. This translates into CASSLRSPTVATNEKLFF.

This clone was detected many times. V gene TRBV28 combines with J gene TRBJ2-7; D not resolved. V was cut by 4 bases and J by 6 bases, with 13 bases left in between. This CDR3 is 13 amino acids long. CDR1 and CDR2 (germline): MDHEN, SYDVKM. CDR3 loop: CASSYGAGTEQYF. Here the CDR3 DNA reads TGTGCCAGCAGTTACGGTGCCGGTACCGAGCAGTACTTC.

In this sample, this clone turned up many times. The chain employs TRBV19 and TRBJ2-1; unclear D gene. The V end was cut by 2 bases, the J end by 0 bases, with 8 bases between. The CDR3 loop spans 15 amino acids. Germline-derived CDR1 and CDR2 are LNHDA and SQIVND (reference sequence). CDR3 sequence reads: CASSISADSYNEQFF. The CDR3 DNA follows: TGTGCCAGTAGTATATCGGCTGACTCCTACAATGAGCAGTTCTTC.

This clone was observed at least ten times. The gene calls are TRBV6-1 and TRBJ1-1; D may be TRBD1 (5 bases). This CDR3 comprises 15 residues. Germline values: CDR1 MNHNS, CDR2 SASEGT. V was cut by 6 bases and J by 0 bases, with 14 bases left in between. The CDR3: CASSPSDIMNTEAFF. The CDR3 DNA is TGTGCCAGCAGCCCCTCGGACATTATGAACACTGAAGCTTTCTTT.

There are many counts of this clone. V is TRBV4-1 and J is TRBJ1-5, with D possibly matching TRBD1 (5 bases). The V end lost 0 bases, the J end lost 1 base, and 16 bases lay between the germline ends. The CDR3 runs to 18 residues. Germline V gene data show CDR1 as MGHRA and CDR2 as YSYEKL. DNA for the CDR3: TGCGCCAGCAGCCAAGACCGAAGAGGCAGGGTGAGCAATCAGCCCCAGCATTTT. Its translation is CASSQDRRGRVSNQPQHF.